Shown below are 19 T cell receptor beta chains from a single sample sequenced in a study of blood T cell repertoires in COVID-19. Generated by immunoSEQ multiplex PCR, the TCRdb table keeps only in-frame clones and is missing some. Here the sample spans around 700,000 clones, over 80% being singletons. The sequencing input was peripheral blood. These receptors originate from a woman between 18 and 29 years old with acute or convalescent COVID-19.

The V call is TRBV19, the J call TRBJ1-1, with a possible D match to TRBD1 (5 bases). Per germline, CDR1 LNHDA and CDR2 SQIVND (reference sequence). This CDR3 spans 13 amino acids. Trimming shortened V by 11 bases and J by 5 bases, and 18 bases separated the two germline ends. CDR3 nucleotide sequence: TGTGCCGTCAAGGGGCGACGGGAGACTGAAGCTTTCTTT. The encoded protein is CAVKGRRETEAFF.

The rearrangement uses TRBV5-1 and TRBJ2-7, with D possibly being TRBD2 (7 bases). Trimming pared 4 bases from V and 5 bases from J, leaving 13 bases between. The CDR3 is 13 amino acids. Per the germline V gene, CDR1 is SGHRS and CDR2 is YFSETQ. CDR3 residues: CASSPRGAHEQYF. For the CDR3, the DNA is TGCGCCAGCAGCCCCCGGGGGGCCCACGAGCAGTACTTC.

This sequence joins TRBV7-3 and TRBJ1-1, with 7 bases fitting TRBD1. This CDR3 has 20 residues. The V gene end was trimmed by 2 bases and the J gene end by 0 bases; junction bases not matched to a gene: 18. The germline V gene has CDR1 SGHTA and CDR2 FQGTGA. In DNA, the CDR3 is TGTGCCAGCAGCTTAGTGGGCTTGGACAGGTCGGGGAGTATGAACACTGAAGCTTTCTTT. Translated: CASSLVGLDRSGSMNTEAFF. Using reference TRBV7-3 and TRBJ1-1 for the parts outside the CDR3, the full variable domain is GAGVSQTPSNKVTEKGKYVELRCDPISGHTALYWYRQSLGQGPEFLIYFQGTGAADDSGLPNDRFFAVRPEGSVSTLKIQRTERGDSAVYLCASSLVGLDRSGSMNTEAFFGQGTRLTVV.

The rearrangement links TRBV12-5 to TRBJ2-3; unclear D gene. The CDR3 totals 17 residues. Germline CDR1 and CDR2: LGHNT and FRNRAP. V lost 0 bases, J lost 0 bases, and 13 bases lay in between. The CDR3 here is CASGLVLSPTSTDTQYF. The CDR3 DNA reads TGTGCTAGTGGTTTGGTACTGTCCCCAACGAGCACAGATACGCAGTATTTT.

This chain joins TRBV7-9 and TRBJ2-3, with 7 bases fitting TRBD2. Per the germline V gene, CDR1 is SEHNR and CDR2 is FQNEAQ (reference sequence). This CDR3 comprises 16 residues. The trim removed 3 bases at V and 2 bases at J, leaving 8 bases unmatched. The CDR3 protein is CASSLRGAGITDTQYF. The CDR3 region has the DNA TGTGCCAGCAGCTTGCGGGGAGCGGGGATCACAGATACGCAGTATTTT.

The chain uses TRBV11-2 and TRBJ2-2; 9 nucleotides line up with TRBD2. The V and J ends lost 6 bases and 1 base, in that order; junction bases with no gene match: 3. The CDR3 runs 15 residues. The germline gives CDR1 SGHAT, CDR2 FQNNGV. The CDR3 loop is CASRGLAKNTGELFF. The CDR3 coding sequence is TGTGCCAGCAGAGGACTAGCGAAGAACACCGGGGAGCTGTTTTTT.

The rearrangement joins TRBV9 to TRBJ1-5; the D is unclear. V lost 0 bases, J lost 3 bases, and 7 bases lay in between. The CDR3 length is 14 residues. Germline V gives CDR1 SGDLS, CDR2 YYNGEE. The CDR3 reads CASSVGGNNQPQHF. CDR3 coding DNA: TGTGCCAGCAGCGTAGGAGGGAACAATCAGCCCCAGCATTTT. The whole variable domain, filled in from reference TRBV9 and TRBJ1-5, reads DSGVTQTPKHLITATGQRVTLRCSPRSGDLSVYWYQQSLDQGLQFLIQYYNGEERAKGNILERFSAQQFPDLHSELNLSSLELGDSALYFCASSVGGNNQPQHFGDGTRLSIL.

As to this clone: Within the sample, other DNA sequences also encode this same CDR3. This rearrangement joins TRBV7-3 to TRBJ2-3; D gene unclear. Germline V gene sequence: CDR1 SGHTA, CDR2 FQGTGA. Trimming cost V 0 bases and J 3 bases, with 7 bases left between them. This CDR3 has 14 residues. The CDR3 DNA reads as TGTGCCAGCAGCTTAACTCGAGGAACAGATACGCAGTATTTT. Protein product: CASSLTRGTDTQYF.

The chain has TRBV6-1 and TRBJ2-1, with D possibly matching TRBD2 (6 bases). Trimming cost V 1 base and J 4 bases, with 14 bases left between them. The CDR3 contains 16 residues. Germline loops: CDR1 MNHNS, CDR2 SASEGT. The CDR3 is CASSEGVGGRYNEQFF. DNA of the CDR3: TGTGCCAGCAGTGAAGGGGTGGGGGGACGATACAATGAGCAGTTCTTC.

The V gene is TRBV19, the J gene TRBJ2-2; 9 bases are shared with TRBD1. Germline V gene lookup returns CDR1 LNHDA and CDR2 SQIVND (reference sequence). This CDR3 region has 16 residues. After removal of 7 bases from V and 7 bases from J, the junction contained 13 bases not matched to a gene. The CDR3 nucleotides read TGTGCCAGTATAACGGGGGGACAGGGCCGGTTCGGGGAGCTGTTTTTT. It specifies CASITGGQGRFGELFF.

The chain uses TRBV19 and TRBJ1-5; 12 bases line up with TRBD1. V dropped 4 bases and J dropped 6; count of bases not matched to a gene: 7. CDR3 length: 16 residues. Germline CDR1 is LNHDA and CDR2 is SQIVND (reference sequence). CDR3 residues: CASSSTGTGGSQPQHF. The CDR3 bases are TGTGCCAGTAGTAGCACCGGGACAGGGGGCTCTCAGCCCCAGCATTTT. Drawing the rest from reference TRBV19 and TRBJ1-5, the complete variable domain is DGGITQSPKYLFRKEGQNVTLSCEQNLNHDAMYWYRQDPGQGLRLIYYSQIVNDFQKGDIAEGYSVSREKKESFPLTVTSAQKNPTAFYLCASSSTGTGGSQPQHFGDGTRLSIL.

The J gene is TRBJ1-2, the V gene TRBV29-1, with D possibly being TRBD1 (5 bases). Trimming took 4 bases from V and 8 from J, leaving 11 bases between them. The germline V gene encodes CDR1 SQVTM and CDR2 ANQGSEA. The CDR3 extends over 11 amino acids. CDR3 in amino acids: CSVGRARGYTF. The CDR3 region has the DNA TGCAGCGTTGGCAGGGCCCGAGGCTACACCTTC.

The J gene is TRBJ2-7, the V gene TRBV19, with 7 nucleotides matching TRBD1. After removal of 10 bases from V and 3 bases from J, the junction contained 9 bases not matched to a gene. The CDR3 spans 13 residues. The germline V gene encodes CDR1 LNHDA and CDR2 SQIVND (reference sequence). The DNA for the CDR3 is TGTGCCACCCAGACAGGGTCAATCTACGAGCAGTACTTC. It yields the protein CATQTGSIYEQYF.

This chain uses TRBV7-8 with TRBJ1-2; D unclear. Trimming removed 2 bases from V and 4 bases from J, with 14 bases in between. This CDR3 has 15 residues. The germline V gene encodes CDR1 SGHVS and CDR2 FQNEAQ. DNA of the CDR3: TGTGCCAGCAGCTTAAGATCGGGGTGGGGCTATGGCTACACCTTC. Translation gives CASSLRSGWGYGYTF.

The V gene is TRBV19, the J gene TRBJ2-4, with D maybe TRBD1 (5 bases). The V end was cut by 3 bases, the J end by 0 bases, with 12 bases between. The CDR3 has 16 amino acids. Germline CDR1 and CDR2: LNHDA and SQIVND (reference sequence). The DNA for the CDR3 is TGTGCCAGTAGTATTAAGGCAGGGCTAGCCAAAAACATTCAGTACTTC. Translating it yields CASSIKAGLAKNIQYF.

Comment on this clone: The sample contains more than one DNA sequence encoding this CDR3. The J gene is TRBJ2-7, the V gene TRBV9, with 12 bases lining up with TRBD2. The CDR3 loop spans 15 amino acids. V was clipped by 0 bases and J by 4 bases; unmatched bases: 2. CDR1 and CDR2 (germline): SGDLS, YYNGEE. The CDR3 region has the DNA TGTGCCAGCAGCGTAGGCGGGACTAGCGGGTACGAGCAGTACTTC. This gives the protein CASSVGGTSGYEQYF.

The rearrangement links TRBV30 to TRBJ2-7; 7 nucleotides agree with TRBD1. Germline V gives CDR1 GTSNPN, CDR2 SVGIG (reference sequence). The CDR3 sequence is 15 residues long. V lost 0 bases and J lost 2; bases outside the gene matches: 7. CDR3: CAWSVGMQGAYEQYF. CDR3 sequence (DNA): TGTGCCTGGAGTGTAGGTATGCAGGGGGCCTACGAGCAGTACTTC. The variable domain in full, completed from reference TRBV30 and TRBJ2-7, reads SQTIHQWPATLVQPVGSPLSLECTVEGTSNPNLYWYRQAAGRGLQLLFYSVGIGQISSEVPQNLSASRPQDRQFILSSKKLLLSDSGFYLCAWSVGMQGAYEQYFGPGTRLTVT.

About this clone: Other nucleotide sequences from this sample produce the same CDR3. V gene TRBV30 combines with J gene TRBJ1-1; TRBD1 agrees at 7 bases. CDR3 length equals 13 residues. Germline trimming cut 5 bases from V and 0 bases from J; bases unmatched to any gene: 3. Germline CDR1 GTSNPN, CDR2 SVGIG (reference sequence). Here the CDR3 DNA reads TGTGCCTGGCGGGACAGCTTGAACACTGAAGCTTTCTTT. Its translation: CAWRDSLNTEAFF.

The genes are TRBV5-1 and TRBJ2-1, with D perhaps matching TRBD2 (5 bases). The CDR3 consists of 15 residues. V was clipped by 4 bases and J by 0 bases, with 11 bases between them. The germline CDR1 and CDR2 sequences are SGHRS and YFSETQ. The CDR3, as DNA: TGCGCCAGCAGCAAGGAGGATAGCTCCTACAATGAGCAGTTCTTC. Protein: CASSKEDSSYNEQFF.